This T cell receptor beta chain was identified in a study of shared T cell receptors in the human thymus. Libraries were prepared by immunoSEQ multiplex PCR; TCRdb keeps only in-frame clonotypes and omits some of them. The sample carries 600,000 to 900,000 clones, approximately 85% recorded once. The germline CDR1 and CDR2 sequences are SGHDT and YYEEEE. This CDR3 region has 14 residues. Trimming removed 2 bases at V and 7 bases at J, with 10 bases between. Separately, the same data were catalogued under a study of human thymus T cells.

The TCR originated in a girl in the first two years of life with a congenital heart defect. J is TRBJ1-6 and V is TRBV5-6; D call uncertain. The specimen was thymocytes. This CDR3 is CASSFGLANSPLHF. CDR3 coding DNA: TGTGCCAGCAGCTTCGGCCTAGCCAATTCACCCCTCCACTTT.